This T cell receptor (beta chain) was obtained from a study of blood T cell repertoires in COVID-19. Study-level information: From T cells, B-cell-depleted T cells, or PBMCs came the material, which was cDNA or gDNA.

Germline V lookup: CDR1 LGHNT, CDR2 FRNRAP. J was trimmed by 8 bases and V by 5 bases; bases with no gene match: 10. This CDR3 spans 14 amino acids. Clones were sequenced by immunoSEQ multiplex PCR, and TCRdb holds only the in-frame ones, with some missing. The sample yields 70,000 or so clones, roughly 83% seen once. Specimen: peripheral blood. This chain connects TRBV12-5 to TRBJ1-2, with 8 bases identical to TRBD1. The receptor comes from a woman aged 55-69 years with acute or convalescent COVID-19. The CDR3 reads CASGTGQGAGGYTF. CDR3 coding DNA: TGTGCTAGTGGTACCGGACAGGGAGCGGGAGGCTACACCTTC.